This record looks at one T cell receptor beta chain sequence and its context. The antigen is undetermined. A much larger clone is a single base away; this may be a read error. This specimen comes from a study of T cell repertoires in cytomegalovirus infection. From germline, CDR1 is SGHTA and CDR2 FQGNSA. V shed 5 bases, J shed 3 bases, and the junction held 13 bases outside the gene matches. The CDR3 consists of 16 residues. Via MiXCR, TCRdb re-called the reads, giving one row per CDR3 protein. The sample lists 900,000 to 950,000 distinct CDR3 sequences; roughly a third were seen once. The sequence was collected from a human donor in good health (CMV status not recorded). Some clones in this sample may be carry-over from other donors' samples. This rearrangement joins TRBV7-2 to TRBJ2-7; 7 nucleotides match TRBD1. The input for sequencing was cultured CD8+ T cells from PBMCs, taken from culture after CMV antigen stimulation. In nucleotides, the CDR3 is TGTGCCAGCAGCCGGTGGGACAGAAAAGGAATCTACGAGCAGTACGTC. It encodes CASSRWDRKGIYEQYV.